These 15 T cell receptor beta chains came from one sample sequenced in a study of cytomegalovirus exposure and HLA in healthy donors. The PCR contained 60 Vbeta and 13 Jbeta primers. Sequenced by immunoSEQ multiplex PCR; TCRdb stores in-frame clones only, minus some. The repertoire includes about 120,000 clones, around 75% of them detected once, and 0.85% to 0.9% sits in the top ten. The sample taken for sequencing was PBMCs. Receptors were obtained from a woman aged 25 to 39 in good health and CMV-seronegative.

The gene calls are TRBV7-6 and TRBJ2-5; TRBD1 is a possible D gene (7 bases). The germline CDR1 and CDR2 sequences are SGHVS and FNYEAQ. The CDR3 totals 15 residues. V shed 5 bases and J shed 1 base, with 14 bases lying between them. CDR3 sequence: CASSPGRGVQETQYF. The CDR3 DNA sequence: TGTGCCAGCAGCCCCGGCAGGGGGGTCCAAGAGACCCAGTACTTC.

This clone has a handful of counts. J is TRBJ2-7 and V is TRBV6-6, with 12 bases aligning to TRBD2. The germline CDR1 and CDR2 sequences are MNHNY and SVGAGI (reference sequence). V gave up 7 bases and J gave up 7 bases; unmatched junction bases: 5. The CDR3 is 13 residues long. CDR3 region: CASNPSGRGEQYF. In DNA form, the CDR3 reads TGTGCCAGCAACCCTAGCGGGAGGGGTGAGCAGTACTTC.

The V and J genes are TRBV4-3 and TRBJ1-5; the D is unclear. Trimming pared 0 bases from V and 1 base from J, leaving 16 bases between. From germline, CDR1 is LGHNA and CDR2 YSLEER. The CDR3 runs 18 residues. The chain's CDR3 is CASSQEPPGLSSNQPQHF. The CDR3 bases are TGCGCCAGCAGCCAAGAGCCCCCCGGACTATCGAGCAATCAGCCCCAGCATTTT.

CDR3 sequence: CASSFAGTSGGVSEQFF. CDR3 bases: TGTGCCAGCAGCTTCGCCGGGACTAGCGGGGGGGTAAGTGAGCAGTTCTTC. V is TRBV7-3 and J is TRBJ2-1; 16 positions agree with TRBD2. This CDR3 is built from 17 residues. The V gene's germline CDR1 is SGHTA and CDR2 FQGTGA. V gave up 3 bases and J gave up 9 bases; unmatched junction bases: 8.

This clone was recorded once. At one end, the junction sequence differs from germline, possibly due to a read error. The CDR3, as DNA: TGTGCCAGCAGTTTGGCTCGCTTTGGCAGAAAGATCTACGAGCAGTACTTC. Protein sequence: CASSLARFGRKIYEQYF. The rearrangement joins TRBV5-6 to TRBJ2-7, with no clear D. The CDR3 loop spans 17 amino acids. CDR1 is SGHDT, CDR2 YYEEEE, per germline.

This clone appeared a few times. The chain couples TRBV29-1 to TRBJ2-7, with TRBD1 identical over 7 bases. Germline V gene sequence: CDR1 SQVTM, CDR2 ANQGSEA. V was pared by 0 bases and J by 5 bases, with 7 bases of the junction left unmatched. CDR3 size: 14 residues. This CDR3 reads CSVEDWKGGNEQYF. CDR3 DNA: TGCAGCGTTGAAGACTGGAAAGGGGGCAACGAGCAGTACTTC.

The chain couples TRBV10-3 to TRBJ2-2; D unclear. Germline values: CDR1 ENHRY, CDR2 SYGVKD. With 2 bases removed from V and 5 bases from J, the gap between germline ends came to 3 bases. This CDR3 contains 12 residues. The CDR3 sequence: CAISELTGELFF. The CDR3 region has the DNA TGTGCCATCAGTGAGCTGACCGGGGAGCTGTTTTTT.

The chain links TRBV10-3 to TRBJ2-6, with TRBD1 matching over 7 bases. The CDR3 covers 16 residues. The V segment lost 10 bases and the J segment 0 bases; nucleotides outside the gene matches: 9. Germline CDR1 reads ENHRY; CDR2 reads SYGVKD. The CDR3 loop is CATSQTGSSGANVLTF. DNA for the CDR3: TGTGCCACCTCTCAGACAGGGAGCTCTGGGGCCAACGTCCTGACTTTC.

The rearrangement links TRBV7-2 to TRBJ2-1, with a possible D match to TRBD2 (6 bases). The germline CDR1 and CDR2 sequences are SGHTA and FQGNSA. V was clipped by 6 bases and J by 7 bases, with 13 bases between them. This CDR3 is built from 13 residues. The CDR3 nucleotides read TGTGCCAGCAGTTACCGGGACTTAAATGAGCAGTTCTTC. This sequence encodes CASSYRDLNEQFF. The full variable domain, in which reference TRBV7-2 and TRBJ2-1 provide the parts outside the CDR3, is GAGVSQSPSNKVTEKGKDVELRCDPISGHTALYWYRQSLGQGLEFLIYFQGNSAPDKSGLPSDRFSAERTGGSVSTLTIQRTQQEDSAVYLCASSYRDLNEQFFGPGTRLTVL.

The chain links TRBV15 to TRBJ1-1, with a possible D match to TRBD1 (6 bases). This CDR3 is built from 18 residues. The germline V gene encodes CDR1 LNHNV and CDR2 YYDKDF (reference sequence). Trimming cost V 0 bases and J 2 bases, with 19 bases left between them. The chain's CDR3 is CATSRDRVRGRANTEAFF. CDR3 nucleotides: TGTGCCACCAGCAGAGATAGAGTCAGGGGCCGGGCCAACACTGAAGCTTTCTTT.

The DNA for the CDR3 is TGCGCCAGCAGGGACAGACCTGAAGCTTTCTTT. It translates to CASRDRPEAFF. The V and J genes are TRBV10-2 and TRBJ1-1, with a possible D match to TRBD1 (6 bases). Trimming took off 6 bases at V and 6 bases at J, with 8 bases between the two ends. This CDR3 spans 11 amino acids. The V gene's germline CDR1 is WSHSY and CDR2 SAAADI.

The chain links TRBV7-2 to TRBJ1-2; 7 nucleotides match TRBD1. The CDR3 has 14 residues. Germline V gene data show CDR1 as SGHTA and CDR2 as FQGNSA. With 8 bases clipped from V and 0 bases from J, the junction kept 6 bases outside the gene matches. CDR3 amino acids: CASVRGHTNYGYTF. CDR3 DNA: TGTGCCAGCGTGAGGGGGCACACTAACTATGGCTACACCTTC.

The genes are TRBV5-5 and TRBJ2-3, with D unclear. The germline V gene has CDR1 SGHKS and CDR2 YYEKEE (reference sequence). V was clipped by 4 bases and J by 6 bases, with 15 bases between them. The CDR3 has 14 amino acids. The CDR3 here is CASSPGSGGDTQYF. CDR3 sequence (DNA): TGTGCCAGCAGCCCCGGGTCTGGTGGCGATACGCAGTATTTT.

This chain joins TRBV12-5 and TRBJ1-1, with D perhaps TRBD1 (5 bases). Germline V gene data show CDR1 as LGHNT and CDR2 as FRNRAP. The germline V and J ends were trimmed by 3 bases and 1 base, with 15 bases remaining between them. The CDR3 length is 16 residues. CDR3 coding DNA: TGTGCTAGTGGTTTTAGGTCTATCAGGGCGAACACTGAAGCTTTCTTT. Its protein product is CASGFRSIRANTEAFF. The whole variable domain, remainder taken from reference TRBV12-5 and TRBJ1-1, is DARVTQTPRHKVTEMGQEVTMRCQPILGHNTVFWYRQTMMQGLELLAYFRNRAPLDDSGMPKDRFSAEMPDATLATLKIQPSEPRDSAVYFCASGFRSIRANTEAFFGQGTRLTVV.

The CDR3, as DNA: TGTGCCAGCAGTGACGAAGGGGATCAGCCCCAGCATTTT. Translating it yields CASSDEGDQPQHF. V is TRBV6-5 and J is TRBJ1-5; D may be TRBD1 (5 bases). Trimming took 5 bases from V and 5 from J, leaving 10 bases between them. Germline CDR1 is MNHEY and CDR2 is SVGAGI. The CDR3 consists of 13 residues.